This T cell receptor beta chain appears in the sequencing data of a study of blood T cell repertoires in COVID-19. About the study: Material from acute and convalescent COVID-19 was sourced from the United States, Italy and Spain.

Method: immunoSEQ multiplex PCR; TCRdb's copy keeps in-frame clones and lacks some. This table holds a few hundred thousand clones, 85% found once. The CDR3 has 20 residues. Germline assignment: CDR1 LGHDT and CDR2 YNNKEL (reference sequence). The V gene end was trimmed by 5 bases and the J gene end by 0 bases; junction bases not matched to a gene: 15. The receptor comes from a woman aged 45 to 65 with active or convalescent COVID-19. The sample comprised peripheral blood. The chain uses TRBV3-1 (or the pseudogene TRBV3-2) and TRBJ2-1, with 11 bases identical to TRBD2. The DNA of the CDR3 is TGTGCCAGCAGCAGAACTAGAGGGACTAGCGGTAGGAGCTCCTACAATGAGCAGTTCTTC. Its protein product is CASSRTRGTSGRSSYNEQFF.